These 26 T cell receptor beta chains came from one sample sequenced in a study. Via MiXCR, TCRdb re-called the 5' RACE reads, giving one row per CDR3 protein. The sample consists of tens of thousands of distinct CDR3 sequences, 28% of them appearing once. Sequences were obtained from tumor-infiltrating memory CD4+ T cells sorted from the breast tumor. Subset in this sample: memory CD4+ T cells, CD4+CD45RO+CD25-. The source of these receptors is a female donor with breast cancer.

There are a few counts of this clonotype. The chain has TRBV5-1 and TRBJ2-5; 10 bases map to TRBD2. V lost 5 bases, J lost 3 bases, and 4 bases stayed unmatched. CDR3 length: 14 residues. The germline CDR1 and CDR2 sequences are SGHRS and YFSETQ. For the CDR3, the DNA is TGCGCCAGCAGGGGGCTAGCGGGAGAAGAGACCCAGTACTTC. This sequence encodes CASRGLAGEETQYF.

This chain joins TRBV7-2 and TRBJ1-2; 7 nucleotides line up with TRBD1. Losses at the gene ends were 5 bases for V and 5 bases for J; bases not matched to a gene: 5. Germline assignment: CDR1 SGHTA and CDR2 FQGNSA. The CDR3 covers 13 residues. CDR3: CASSQGVSYGYTF. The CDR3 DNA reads TGTGCCAGCAGCCAGGGGGTCAGTTATGGCTACACCTTC. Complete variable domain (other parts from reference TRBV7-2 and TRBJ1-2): GAGVSQSPSNKVTEKGKDVELRCDPISGHTALYWYRQSLGQGLEFLIYFQGNSAPDKSGLPSDRFSAERTGGSVSTLTIQRTQQEDSAVYLCASSQGVSYGYTFGSGTRLTVV.

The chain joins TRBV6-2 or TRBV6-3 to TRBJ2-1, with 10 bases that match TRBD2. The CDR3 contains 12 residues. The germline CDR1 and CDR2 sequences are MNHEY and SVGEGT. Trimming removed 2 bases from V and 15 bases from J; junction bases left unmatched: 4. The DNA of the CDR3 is TGTGCCAGCAGTTACACTAGCGGGAAGGGGTTCTTC. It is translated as CASSYTSGKGFF.

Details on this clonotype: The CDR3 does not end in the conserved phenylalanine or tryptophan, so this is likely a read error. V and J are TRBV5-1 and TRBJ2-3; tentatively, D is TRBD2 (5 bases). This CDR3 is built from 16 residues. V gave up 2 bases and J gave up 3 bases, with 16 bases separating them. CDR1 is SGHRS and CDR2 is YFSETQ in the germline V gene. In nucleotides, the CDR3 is TGCGCCAGCAGCTTAGGCTCGACGACGGGAACAGATACGCAGTATCTT. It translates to CASSLGSTTGTDTQYL.

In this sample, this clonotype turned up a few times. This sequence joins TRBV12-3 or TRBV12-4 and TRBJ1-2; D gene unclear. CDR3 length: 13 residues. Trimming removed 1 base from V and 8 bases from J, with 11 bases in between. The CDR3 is CASSLVWSQGYTF. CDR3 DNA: TGTGCCAGCAGTTTAGTTTGGTCGCAGGGCTACACCTTC.

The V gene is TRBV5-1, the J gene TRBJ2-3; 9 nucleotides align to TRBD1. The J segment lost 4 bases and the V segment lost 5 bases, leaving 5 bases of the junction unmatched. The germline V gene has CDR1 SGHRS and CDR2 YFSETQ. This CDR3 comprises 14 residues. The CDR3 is CASREQGASDTQYF. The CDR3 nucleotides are TGCGCCAGCAGAGAACAGGGGGCGTCAGATACGCAGTATTTT.

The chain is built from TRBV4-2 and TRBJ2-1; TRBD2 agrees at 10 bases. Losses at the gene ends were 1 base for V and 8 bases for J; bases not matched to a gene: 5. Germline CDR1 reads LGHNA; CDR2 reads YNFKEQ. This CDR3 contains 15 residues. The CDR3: CASSQVASGSDEQFF. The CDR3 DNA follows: TGTGCCAGCAGCCAAGTGGCTAGCGGGAGCGATGAGCAGTTCTTC.

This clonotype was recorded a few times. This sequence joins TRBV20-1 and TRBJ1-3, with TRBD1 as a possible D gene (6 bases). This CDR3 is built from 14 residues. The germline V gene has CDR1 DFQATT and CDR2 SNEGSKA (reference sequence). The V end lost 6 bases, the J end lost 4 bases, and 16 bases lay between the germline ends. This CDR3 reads CSAPDRPQGNTIYF. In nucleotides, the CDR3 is TGCAGTGCCCCAGACAGGCCCCAAGGAAACACCATATATTTT.

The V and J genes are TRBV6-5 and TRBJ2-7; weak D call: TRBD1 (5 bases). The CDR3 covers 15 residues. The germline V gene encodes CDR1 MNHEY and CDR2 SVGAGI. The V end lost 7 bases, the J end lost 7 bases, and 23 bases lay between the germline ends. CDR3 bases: TGTGCCAGCACCAAAGGGGTTGGCAGCCTGGCGGAGCAGTACTTC. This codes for CASTKGVGSLAEQYF.

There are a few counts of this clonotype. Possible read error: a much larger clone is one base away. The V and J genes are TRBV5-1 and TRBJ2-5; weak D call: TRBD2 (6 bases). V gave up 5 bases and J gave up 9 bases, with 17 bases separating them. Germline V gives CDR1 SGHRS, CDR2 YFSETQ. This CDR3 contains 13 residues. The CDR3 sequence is CASRTQPGEAQYF. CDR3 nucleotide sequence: TGCGCCAGCAGGACACAACCTGGGGAGGCCCAGTACTTC.

The CDR3 DNA reads as TGTGCCAGCAGCTTCGCGGCCCAGTCGACAGGCACAGATACGCAGTATTTT. Encoded protein: CASSFAAQSTGTDTQYF. The chain uses TRBV7-6 and TRBJ2-3; the D gene is possibly TRBD1 (5 bases). This CDR3 region has 17 residues. Trimming pared 3 bases from V and 1 base from J, leaving 17 bases between. In germline, CDR1 is SGHVS, CDR2 FNYEAQ.

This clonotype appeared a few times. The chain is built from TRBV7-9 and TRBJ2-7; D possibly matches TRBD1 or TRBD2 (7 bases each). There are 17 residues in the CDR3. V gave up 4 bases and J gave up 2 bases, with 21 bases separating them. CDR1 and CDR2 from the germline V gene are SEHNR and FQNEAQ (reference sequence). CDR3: CASSSGEGAISPYEQYF. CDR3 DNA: TGTGCCAGCAGCTCCGGGGAGGGGGCCATCAGCCCCTACGAGCAGTACTTC.

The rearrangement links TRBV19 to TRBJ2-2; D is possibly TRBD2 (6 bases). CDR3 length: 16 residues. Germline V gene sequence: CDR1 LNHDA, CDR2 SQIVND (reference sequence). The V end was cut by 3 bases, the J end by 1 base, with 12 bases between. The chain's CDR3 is CASSMGLARNTGELFF. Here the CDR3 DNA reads TGTGCCAGTAGTATGGGTCTAGCGAGGAACACCGGGGAGCTGTTTTTT.

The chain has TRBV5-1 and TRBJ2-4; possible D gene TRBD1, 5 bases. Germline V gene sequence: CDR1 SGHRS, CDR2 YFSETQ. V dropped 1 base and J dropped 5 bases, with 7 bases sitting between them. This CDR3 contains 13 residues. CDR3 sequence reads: CASSLSRENIQYF. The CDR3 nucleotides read TGCGCCAGCAGCTTGAGCAGGGAAAACATTCAGTACTTC.

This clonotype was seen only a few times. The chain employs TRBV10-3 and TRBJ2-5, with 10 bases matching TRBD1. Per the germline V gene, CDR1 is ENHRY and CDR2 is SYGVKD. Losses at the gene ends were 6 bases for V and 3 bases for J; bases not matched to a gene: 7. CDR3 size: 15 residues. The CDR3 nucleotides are TGTGCCATCAGCACCGGGACAGGGGAAGAAGAGACCCAGTACTTC. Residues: CAISTGTGEEETQYF.

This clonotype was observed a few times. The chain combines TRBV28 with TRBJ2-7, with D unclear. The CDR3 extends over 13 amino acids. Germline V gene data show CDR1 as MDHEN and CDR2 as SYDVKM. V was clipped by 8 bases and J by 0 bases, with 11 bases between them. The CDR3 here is CASLSLSSYEQYF. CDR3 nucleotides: TGTGCCAGCTTATCTCTCAGCTCCTACGAGCAGTACTTC.

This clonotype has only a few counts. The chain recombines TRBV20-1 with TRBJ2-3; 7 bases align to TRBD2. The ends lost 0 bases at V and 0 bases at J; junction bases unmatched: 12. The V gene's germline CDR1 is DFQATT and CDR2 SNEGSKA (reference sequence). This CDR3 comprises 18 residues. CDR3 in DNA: TGCAGTGCTAGAGACCGTGCCCTAGCGGTTCGTAGCACAGATACGCAGTATTTT. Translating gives CSARDRALAVRSTDTQYF.

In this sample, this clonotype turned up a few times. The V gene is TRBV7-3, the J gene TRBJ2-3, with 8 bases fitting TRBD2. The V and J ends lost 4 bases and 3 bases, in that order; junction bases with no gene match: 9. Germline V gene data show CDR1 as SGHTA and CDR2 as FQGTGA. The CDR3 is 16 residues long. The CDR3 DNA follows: TGTGCCAGCAGCTCCGGGGGGGGCCTCGGGACAGATACGCAGTATTTT. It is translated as CASSSGGGLGTDTQYF.

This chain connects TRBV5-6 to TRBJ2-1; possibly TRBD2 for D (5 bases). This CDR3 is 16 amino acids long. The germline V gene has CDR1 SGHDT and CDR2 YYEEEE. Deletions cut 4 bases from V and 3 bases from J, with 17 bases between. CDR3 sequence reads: CASSPEVGAFYNEQFF. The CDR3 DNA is TGTGCCAGCAGCCCCGAAGTGGGAGCGTTCTACAATGAGCAGTTCTTC.

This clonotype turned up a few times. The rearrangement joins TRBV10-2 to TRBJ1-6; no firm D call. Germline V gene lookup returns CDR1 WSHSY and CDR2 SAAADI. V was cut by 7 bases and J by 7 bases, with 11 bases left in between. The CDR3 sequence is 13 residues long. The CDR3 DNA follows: TGCGCCAGCACGGACTTTGGAAATTCACCCCTCCACTTT. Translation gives CASTDFGNSPLHF.

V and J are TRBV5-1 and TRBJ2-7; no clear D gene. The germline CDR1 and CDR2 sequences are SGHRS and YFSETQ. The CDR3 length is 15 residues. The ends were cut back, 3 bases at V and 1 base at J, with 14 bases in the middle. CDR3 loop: CASSSTGLRSYEQYF. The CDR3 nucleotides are TGCGCCAGCAGCTCGACCGGATTAAGGTCCTACGAGCAGTACTTC.

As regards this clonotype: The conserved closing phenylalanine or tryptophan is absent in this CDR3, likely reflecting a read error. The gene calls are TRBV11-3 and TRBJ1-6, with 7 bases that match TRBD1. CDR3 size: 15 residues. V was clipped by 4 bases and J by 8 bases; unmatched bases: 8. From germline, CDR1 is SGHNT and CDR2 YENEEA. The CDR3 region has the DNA TGTGCCAGCAGCTCACCCCGCCAGGGGGATTCACCCCTCCACTGT. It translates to CASSSPRQGDSPLHC.

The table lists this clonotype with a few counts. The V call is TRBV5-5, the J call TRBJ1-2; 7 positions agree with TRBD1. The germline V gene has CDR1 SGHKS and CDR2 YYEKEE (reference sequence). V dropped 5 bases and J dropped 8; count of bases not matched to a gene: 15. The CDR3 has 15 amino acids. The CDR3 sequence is CASRPTIGQDGGYTF. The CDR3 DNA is TGTGCCAGCAGACCCACTATCGGACAGGACGGGGGCTACACCTTC.

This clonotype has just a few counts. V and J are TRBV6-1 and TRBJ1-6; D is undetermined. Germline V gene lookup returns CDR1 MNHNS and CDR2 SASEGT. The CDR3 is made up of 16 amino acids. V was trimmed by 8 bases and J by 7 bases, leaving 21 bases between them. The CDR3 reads CASVGSLSLQNSPLHF. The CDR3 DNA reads TGTGCCAGCGTCGGCAGCCTTAGCTTACAGAATTCACCCCTCCACTTT.

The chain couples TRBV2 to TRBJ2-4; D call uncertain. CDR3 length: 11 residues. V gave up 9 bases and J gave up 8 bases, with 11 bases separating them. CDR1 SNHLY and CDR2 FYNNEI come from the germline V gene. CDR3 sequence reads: CASGISDIQYF. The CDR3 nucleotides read TGTGCCAGTGGGATTTCAGACATTCAGTACTTC.

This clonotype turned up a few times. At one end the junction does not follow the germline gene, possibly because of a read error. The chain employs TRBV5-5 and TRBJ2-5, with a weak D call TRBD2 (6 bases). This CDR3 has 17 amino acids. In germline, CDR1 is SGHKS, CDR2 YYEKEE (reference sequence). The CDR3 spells CASNLLLPGLVQETQYF. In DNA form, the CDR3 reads TGTGCCAGCAACTTGCTCCTCCCGGGACTGGTTCAAGAGACCCAGTACTTC.